Listed below are T cell receptor beta chains from one sample, sequenced in a study of cytomegalovirus exposure and HLA in healthy donors. The table came from immunoSEQ multiplex PCR; TCRdb's copy has only in-frame clones and leaves some out. With about 96,000 clones in the sample, the ten largest clones hold around 3.4%. The sample consisted of PBMCs. The receptors shown here come from a woman aged 25 to 39 in good health and CMV-seronegative. CDR3s include the opening cysteine and the closing phenylalanine or tryptophan. The D gene is left open where the match is weak.

j_gene: TRBJ1-5; len: 14; v_gene: TRBV7-2; d_gene: NA; CDR3nt: TGTGCCAGCAGCTTATCACAGGTCAATCAGCCCCAGCATTTT; CDR3aa: CASSLSQVNQPQHF
j_gene: TRBJ2-7; len: 14; v_gene: TRBV28; d_gene: TRBD1; CDR3nt: TGTGCCAGCAGGGGACAGGGGGCGACCTACGAGCAGTACTTC; CDR3aa: CASRGQGATYEQYF
j_gene: TRBJ2-7; len: 15; v_gene: TRBV27; d_gene: NA; CDR3nt: TGTGCCAGCAGGGGTACAGGTTCTCTTAAGGACGAGCAGTACTTC; CDR3aa: CASRGTGSLKDEQYF
j_gene: TRBJ1-2; len: 16; v_gene: TRBV19; d_gene: NA; CDR3nt: TGTGCCAGTAGTATAATTGTAACCACAGGGCCTCGGGGCTACACCTTC; CDR3aa: CASSIIVTTGPRGYTF
j_gene: TRBJ2-3; len: 14; v_gene: TRBV5-1; d_gene: TRBD2; CDR3nt: TGCGCCAGCAACAGCGGGGGGGTCACAGATACGCAGTATTTT; CDR3aa: CASNSGGVTDTQYF
j_gene: TRBJ2-7; len: 14; v_gene: TRBV18; d_gene: NA; CDR3nt: TGTGCCAGCTCTCTTACGACGGAGTCTTACGAGCAGTACTTC; CDR3aa: CASSLTTESYEQYF
j_gene: TRBJ2-3; len: 15; v_gene: TRBV18; d_gene: NA; CDR3nt: TGTGCCAGCTCACAGTACGCTGGGGGGTCAGATACGCAGTATTTT; CDR3aa: CASSQYAGGSDTQYF
j_gene: TRBJ1-5; len: 15; v_gene: TRBV2; d_gene: NA; CDR3nt: TGTGCCAGCTCCTGGGCGGGCGGCAGCAATCAGCCCCAGCATTTT; CDR3aa: CASSWAGGSNQPQHF
j_gene: TRBJ2-7; len: 15; v_gene: TRBV27; d_gene: TRBD2; CDR3nt: TGTGCCAGCAGTCCCGGACTAGCGGCCCCCTACGAGCAGTACTTC; CDR3aa: CASSPGLAAPYEQYF
j_gene: TRBJ2-7; len: 14; v_gene: TRBV4-2; d_gene: TRBD1; CDR3nt: TGTGCCAGCAGCCAAGTGACAGGGCACTACGAGCAGTACTTC; CDR3aa: CASSQVTGHYEQYF
j_gene: TRBJ2-3; len: 15; v_gene: TRBV10-3; d_gene: TRBD1; CDR3nt: TGTGCCATCAGTGGGGACAGGGGGTACACAGATACGCAGTATTTT; CDR3aa: CAISGDRGYTDTQYF
j_gene: TRBJ1-5; len: 15; v_gene: TRBV2; d_gene: TRBD1; CDR3nt: TGTGCCAGCAGCCGAACTGCCAGGGGGGTACAGCCCCAGCATTTT; CDR3aa: CASSRTARGVQPQHF
j_gene: TRBJ2-2; len: 17; v_gene: TRBV7-2; d_gene: TRBD2; CDR3nt: TGTGCCAGCAGCTTAGGAGCGGGGGGGCCCTTTCCCGGGGAGCTGTTTTTT; CDR3aa: CASSLGAGGPFPGELFF
j_gene: TRBJ2-7; len: 15; v_gene: TRBV5-1; d_gene: TRBD1; CDR3nt: TGCGCCAGCAGCCTACCGACAGGGAACACCTACGAGCAGTACTTC; CDR3aa: CASSLPTGNTYEQYF
j_gene: TRBJ1-5; len: 14; v_gene: TRBV27; d_gene: TRBD1; CDR3nt: TGTGCCAGCAGATTCAGGGGGTTGGATCAGCCCCAGCATTTT; CDR3aa: CASRFRGLDQPQHF
j_gene: TRBJ2-1; len: 15; v_gene: TRBV11-3; d_gene: NA; CDR3nt: TGTGCCAGCAGCTTGAGTCGAGGGAGCTACAATGAGCAGTTCTTC; CDR3aa: CASSLSRGSYNEQFF
j_gene: TRBJ1-2; len: 14; v_gene: TRBV2; d_gene: TRBD1; CDR3nt: TGTGCCAGCAGCGACCCGGACAGGGGAGATGGCTACACCTTC; CDR3aa: CASSDPDRGDGYTF
j_gene: TRBJ2-7; len: 14; v_gene: TRBV6-5; d_gene: NA; CDR3nt: TGTGCCAGCAGTTACTCTGGTGGGCTCGACGGGCAGTACTTC; CDR3aa: CASSYSGGLDGQYF
j_gene: TRBJ2-1; len: 14; v_gene: TRBV5-4; d_gene: NA; CDR3nt: TGTGCCAGCAGCTTGATCGGGGCCTACAATGAGCAGTTCTTC; CDR3aa: CASSLIGAYNEQFF
j_gene: TRBJ1-1; len: 14; v_gene: TRBV27; d_gene: NA; CDR3nt: TGTGCCAGCAGTTTATTTCGGGGGAACACTGAAGCTTTCTTT; CDR3aa: CASSLFRGNTEAFF
j_gene: TRBJ2-4; len: 19; v_gene: TRBV4-1; d_gene: TRBD1; CDR3nt: TGCGCCAGCAGCCAAGATTTGGGACAGGGGGCTGGGGCCAAAAACATTCAGTACTTC; CDR3aa: CASSQDLGQGAGAKNIQYF
j_gene: TRBJ1-5; len: 12; v_gene: TRBV28; d_gene: TRBD1; CDR3nt: TGTGCCAGCCTGACAGGGAACCAGCCCCAGCATTTT; CDR3aa: CASLTGNQPQHF
j_gene: TRBJ2-7; len: 16; v_gene: TRBV18; d_gene: TRBD1; CDR3nt: TGTGCCAGCTCACCACCCGACAGGGTTCTCCCCTACGAGCAGTACTTC; CDR3aa: CASSPPDRVLPYEQYF
j_gene: TRBJ2-3; len: 16; v_gene: TRBV5-1; d_gene: NA; CDR3nt: TGCGCCAGCAGCTTGGTGGGCAGGGCTCCCCCAGATACGCAGTATTTT; CDR3aa: CASSLVGRAPPDTQYF
j_gene: TRBJ1-1; len: 14; v_gene: TRBV9; d_gene: NA; CDR3nt: TGTGCCAGCAGCGTCCGACAGAGTAACGCTGAAGCTTTCTTT; CDR3aa: CASSVRQSNAEAFF
j_gene: TRBJ2-7; len: 14; v_gene: TRBV5-1; d_gene: NA; CDR3nt: TGCGCCAGCAGCTTGGATAGGAGTACCTACGAGCAGTACTTC; CDR3aa: CASSLDRSTYEQYF
j_gene: TRBJ2-5; len: 15; v_gene: TRBV5-1; d_gene: TRBD2; CDR3nt: TGCGCCAGCAGCCACGGACTAGCCCTTCAGGAGACCCAGTACTTC; CDR3aa: CASSHGLALQETQYF
j_gene: TRBJ2-1; len: 14; v_gene: TRBV19; d_gene: TRBD2; CDR3nt: TGTGCCAGTAAATCCGGGGGGGTCCACAATGAGCAGTTCTTC; CDR3aa: CASKSGGVHNEQFF
j_gene: TRBJ2-7; len: 14; v_gene: TRBV11-2; d_gene: NA; CDR3nt: TGTGCCAGCAGCCGGGTGGGGGCCTCCTACGAGCAGTACTTC; CDR3aa: CASSRVGASYEQYF
j_gene: TRBJ1-2; len: 14; v_gene: TRBV4-1; d_gene: NA; CDR3nt: TGCGCCAGCAGCCAAGCTGCAGGAGGGTATGGCTACACCTTC; CDR3aa: CASSQAAGGYGYTF
j_gene: TRBJ1-2; len: 15; v_gene: TRBV21-1; d_gene: NA; CDR3nt: TGTGCCAGCAGAGAGGGTAAGCGGGCCCTATATGGCTACACCTTC; CDR3aa: CASREGKRALYGYTF
j_gene: TRBJ2-2; len: 16; v_gene: TRBV14; d_gene: TRBD2; CDR3nt: TGTGCCAGCAGTCTAATAGCGGGGTGGAACACCGGGGAGCTGTTTTTT; CDR3aa: CASSLIAGWNTGELFF
j_gene: TRBJ2-3; len: 15; v_gene: TRBV19; d_gene: TRBD1; CDR3nt: TGTGCCAGCAGTATAAGGGGACAGTCCACAGATACGCAGTATTTT; CDR3aa: CASSIRGQSTDTQYF
j_gene: TRBJ2-1; len: 15; v_gene: TRBV19; d_gene: TRBD1; CDR3nt: TGTGCCAGTAGAGCCGGGACAGATCTCTACAATGAGCAGTTCTTC; CDR3aa: CASRAGTDLYNEQFF
j_gene: TRBJ1-4; len: 14; v_gene: TRBV30; d_gene: NA; CDR3nt: TGTGCCTGGAGTGGGGGACAAAATAATGAAAAACTGTTTTTT; CDR3aa: CAWSGGQNNEKLFF
j_gene: TRBJ2-2; len: 16; v_gene: TRBV5-4; d_gene: NA; CDR3nt: TGTGCCAGCAGCTTGTCGAATAGATTTTACACCGGGGAGCTGTTTTTT; CDR3aa: CASSLSNRFYTGELFF
j_gene: TRBJ1-4; len: 15; v_gene: TRBV7-9; d_gene: NA; CDR3nt: TGTGCCAGCAGCTTCCGTGGAGGGGTTGGGGAAAAACTGTTTTTT; CDR3aa: CASSFRGGVGEKLFF
j_gene: TRBJ2-3; len: 17; v_gene: TRBV28; d_gene: TRBD2; CDR3nt: TGTGCCAGCAGTTCCGGACTAGCGGGAGATAGCACAGATACGCAGTATTTT; CDR3aa: CASSSGLAGDSTDTQYF
j_gene: TRBJ1-2; len: 14; v_gene: TRBV6-1; d_gene: TRBD1; CDR3nt: TGTGCCAGCATACAAGGGACAGCTAACTATGGCTACACCTTC; CDR3aa: CASIQGTANYGYTF
j_gene: TRBJ1-1; len: 14; v_gene: TRBV27; d_gene: TRBD1; CDR3nt: TGTGCCAGCAGTACGACAGGGTTGAACACTGAAGCTTTCTTT; CDR3aa: CASSTTGLNTEAFF
j_gene: TRBJ1-1; len: 10; v_gene: TRBV5-5; d_gene: NA; CDR3nt: TGTGCCAGCAGCGCCGGGGAAGCTTTCTTT; CDR3aa: CASSAGEAFF
j_gene: TRBJ2-1; len: 13; v_gene: TRBV5-1; d_gene: NA; CDR3nt: TGCGCCAGCAGCTTGAACGCAGACAATGAGCAGTTCTTC; CDR3aa: CASSLNADNEQFF